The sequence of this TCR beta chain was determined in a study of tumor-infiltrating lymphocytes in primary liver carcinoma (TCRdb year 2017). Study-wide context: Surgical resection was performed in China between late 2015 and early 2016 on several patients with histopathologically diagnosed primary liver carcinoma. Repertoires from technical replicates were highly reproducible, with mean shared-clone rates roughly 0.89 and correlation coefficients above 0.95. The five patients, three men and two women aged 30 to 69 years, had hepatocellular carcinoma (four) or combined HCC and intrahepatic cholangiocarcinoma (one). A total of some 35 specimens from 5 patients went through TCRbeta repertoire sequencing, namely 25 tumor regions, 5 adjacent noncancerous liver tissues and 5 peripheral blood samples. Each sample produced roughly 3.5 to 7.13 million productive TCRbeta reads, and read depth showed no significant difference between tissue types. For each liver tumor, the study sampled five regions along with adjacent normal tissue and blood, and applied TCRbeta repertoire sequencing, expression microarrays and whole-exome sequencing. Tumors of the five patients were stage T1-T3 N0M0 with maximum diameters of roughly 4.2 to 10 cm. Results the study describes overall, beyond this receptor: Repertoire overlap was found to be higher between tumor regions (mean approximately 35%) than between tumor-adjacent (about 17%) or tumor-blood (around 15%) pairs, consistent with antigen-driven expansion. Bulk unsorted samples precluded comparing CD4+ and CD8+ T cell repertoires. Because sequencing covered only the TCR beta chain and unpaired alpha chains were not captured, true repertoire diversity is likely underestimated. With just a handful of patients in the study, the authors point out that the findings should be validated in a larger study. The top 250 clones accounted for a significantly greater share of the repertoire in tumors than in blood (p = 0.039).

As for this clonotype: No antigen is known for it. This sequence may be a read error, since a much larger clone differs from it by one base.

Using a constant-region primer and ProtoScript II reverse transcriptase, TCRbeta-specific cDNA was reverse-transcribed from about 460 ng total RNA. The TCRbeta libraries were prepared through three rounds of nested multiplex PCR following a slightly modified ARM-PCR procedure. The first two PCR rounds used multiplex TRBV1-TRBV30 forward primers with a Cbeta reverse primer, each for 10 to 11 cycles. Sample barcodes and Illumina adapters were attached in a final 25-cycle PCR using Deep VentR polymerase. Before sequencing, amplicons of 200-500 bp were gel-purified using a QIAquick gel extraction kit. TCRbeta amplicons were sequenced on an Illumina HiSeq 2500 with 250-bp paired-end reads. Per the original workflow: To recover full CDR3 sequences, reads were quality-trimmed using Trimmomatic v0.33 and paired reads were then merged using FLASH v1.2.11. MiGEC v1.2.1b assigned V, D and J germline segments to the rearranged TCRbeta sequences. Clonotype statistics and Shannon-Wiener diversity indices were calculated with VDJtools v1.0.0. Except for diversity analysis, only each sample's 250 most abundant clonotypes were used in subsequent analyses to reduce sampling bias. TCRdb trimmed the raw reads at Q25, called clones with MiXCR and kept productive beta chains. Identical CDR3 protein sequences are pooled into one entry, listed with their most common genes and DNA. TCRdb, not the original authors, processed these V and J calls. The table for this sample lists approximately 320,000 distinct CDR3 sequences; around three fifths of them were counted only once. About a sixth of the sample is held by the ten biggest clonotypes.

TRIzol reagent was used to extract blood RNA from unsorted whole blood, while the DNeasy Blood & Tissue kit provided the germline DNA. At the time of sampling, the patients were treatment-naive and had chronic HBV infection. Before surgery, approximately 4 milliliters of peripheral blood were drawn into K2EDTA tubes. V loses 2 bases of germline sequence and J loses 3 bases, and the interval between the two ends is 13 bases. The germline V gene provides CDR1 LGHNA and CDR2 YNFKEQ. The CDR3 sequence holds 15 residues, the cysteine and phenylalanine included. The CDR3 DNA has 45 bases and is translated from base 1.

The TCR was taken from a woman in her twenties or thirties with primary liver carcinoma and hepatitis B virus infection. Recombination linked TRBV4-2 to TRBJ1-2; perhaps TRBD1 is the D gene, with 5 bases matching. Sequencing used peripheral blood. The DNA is TGTGCCAGCAGCCAACGAACCGGGACCTACTATGGCTACACCTTC. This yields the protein CASSQRTGTYYGYTF.